The 15 T cell receptor beta chains listed next were all sequenced from one sample in a study of blood T cells in healthy people across ages. A J-beta primer mix and a sample-barcoded 5' primer were used in a second PCR of roughly 6 to 12 cycles. One entry per CDR3 protein, called by TCRdb with MiXCR from the 5' RACE reads. This sample carries about 750,000 distinct CDR3 sequences, approximately 53% of them seen once, and the ten largest clones take around 40%. Sequencing was performed on blood. The receptors were gathered from a man older than 75 in good health.

This chain joins TRBV5-1 and TRBJ1-2; TRBD1 matches at 7 bases. V dropped 4 bases and J dropped 7; count of bases not matched to a gene: 16. The CDR3 sequence is 16 residues long. Germline values: CDR1 SGHRS, CDR2 YFSETQ. In DNA, the CDR3 is TGCGCCAGCAGCAACGCCCCAGGGGGGCAGTACGTTGGCTACACCTTC. Protein sequence: CASSNAPGGQYVGYTF. Supplemented by reference TRBV5-1 and TRBJ1-2, the full variable domain reads KAGVTQTPRYLIKTRGQQVTLSCSPISGHRSVSWYQQTPGQGLQFLFEYFSETQRNKGNFPGRFSGRQFSNSRSEMNVSTLELGDSALYLCASSNAPGGQYVGYTFGSGTRLTVV.

In its sample, this clonotype was seen once. The chain joins TRBV3-1 to TRBJ1-1; D call uncertain. CDR3 size: 11 residues. CDR1 is LGHDT, CDR2 YNNKEL, per germline (reference sequence). Trimming removed 5 bases at V and 3 bases at J, with 4 bases between. The CDR3 region is CASSKYTEAFF. The CDR3 DNA reads TGTGCCAGCAGCAAATACACTGAAGCTTTCTTT.

Details on this clonotype: The germline gene is not matched at one end of the junction; a read error may be the cause. The rearrangement uses TRBV4-1 and TRBJ2-1; D might be TRBD2 (6 bases). Germline-derived CDR1 and CDR2 are MGHRA and YSYEKL. This CDR3 contains 19 residues. CDR3: CAGSQARWFGSGPNNEQFF. The CDR3, as DNA: TGCGCCGGCAGCCAAGCCCGCTGGTTTGGTAGCGGACCCAACAATGAGCAGTTCTTC.

This clonotype was found once. V is TRBV9 and J is TRBJ2-7; 9 bases are a match to TRBD1. The CDR3 is made up of 15 amino acids. Germline CDR1 and CDR2: SGDLS and YYNGEE. V shed 0 bases, J shed 4 bases, and the junction held 5 bases outside the gene matches. The CDR3 DNA sequence: TGTGCCAGCAGCGTAGGACAGGGGGTATCGTACGAGCAGTACTTC. Protein sequence: CASSVGQGVSYEQYF.

The chain joins TRBV18 to TRBJ2-3, with D perhaps TRBD1 (6 bases). In germline, CDR1 is KGHSH, CDR2 LQKENI. This CDR3 comprises 15 residues. V lost 6 bases and J 2 bases, leaving 15 bases between the germline ends. The CDR3 bases are TGTGCCAGCTCGCAGGGGATCCCCCCCACAGATACGCAGTATTTT. It is translated as CASSQGIPPTDTQYF.

This clonotype was counted many times. The chain links TRBV7-2 to TRBJ2-7, with TRBD2 identical over 14 bases. The germline V gene has CDR1 SGHTA and CDR2 FQGNSA. V lost 5 bases and J lost 5; bases outside the gene matches: 17. This CDR3 spans 19 amino acids. The CDR3: CASSLSSPATSGRGNEQYF. CDR3 bases: TGTGCCAGCAGCCTCTCCAGTCCCGCGACTAGCGGGAGGGGAAACGAGCAGTACTTC. Complete variable domain (other parts from reference TRBV7-2 and TRBJ2-7): GAGVSQSPSNKVTEKGKDVELRCDPISGHTALYWYRQSLGQGLEFLIYFQGNSAPDKSGLPSDRFSAERTGGSVSTLTIQRTQQEDSAVYLCASSLSSPATSGRGNEQYFGPGTRLTVT.

The J gene is TRBJ2-2, the V gene TRBV20-1; 10 bases align to TRBD2. Germline CDR1 and CDR2: DFQATT and SNEGSKA (reference sequence). There are 15 residues in the CDR3. V gave up 2 bases and J gave up 6 bases; unmatched junction bases: 6. CDR3 loop: CSARQSGRAPGELFF. The CDR3 DNA reads as TGCAGTGCTAGACAAAGCGGGAGGGCCCCCGGGGAGCTGTTTTTT.

This clonotype was counted a few times. The chain combines TRBV5-1 with TRBJ2-7; D gene unclear. Trimming stripped 4 bases from V and 2 bases from J, with 16 bases between. This CDR3 is 15 amino acids long. Per the germline V gene, CDR1 is SGHRS and CDR2 is YFSETQ. CDR3 protein: CASSPQERNAYEQYF. In DNA form, the CDR3 reads TGCGCCAGCAGCCCCCAGGAAAGAAATGCCTACGAGCAGTACTTC.

V usage is TRBV27 and J usage is TRBJ2-3, with D possibly TRBD1 on 6 matching bases. Germline-derived CDR1 and CDR2 are MNHEY and SMNVEV (reference sequence). Trimming shortened V by 6 bases and J by 1 base, and 14 bases separated the two germline ends. CDR3 length equals 15 residues. CDR3 protein: CASSLGGRGTDTQYF. DNA for the CDR3: TGTGCCAGCAGCCTAGGGGGAAGGGGCACAGATACGCAGTATTTT.

The chain has TRBV29-1 and TRBJ1-2; 7 nucleotides match TRBD1. Germline V gene data show CDR1 as SQVTM and CDR2 as ANQGSEA. The CDR3 is 14 amino acids. V shed 3 bases, J shed 6 bases, and the junction held 10 bases outside the gene matches. DNA of the CDR3: TGCAGCGTTGATCCCGCAGGGGGGCGGGATGGCTACACCTTC. The encoded protein is CSVDPAGGRDGYTF.

This chain connects TRBV5-5 to TRBJ2-6; no reliable D call. Germline loops: CDR1 SGHKS, CDR2 YYEKEE (reference sequence). The CDR3 loop spans 17 amino acids. V lost 0 bases, J lost 0 bases, and 10 bases lay in between. As DNA, the CDR3 is TGTGCCAGCAGCTTGGCCCTGAGGAGCTCTGGGGCCAACGTCCTGACTTTC. Amino acids: CASSLALRSSGANVLTF. Complete variable domain (other parts from reference TRBV5-5 and TRBJ2-6): DAGVTQSPTHLIKTRGQQVTLRCSPISGHKSVSWYQQVLGQGPQFIFQYYEKEERGRGNFPDRFSARQFPNYSSELNVNALLLGDSALYLCASSLALRSSGANVLTFGAGSRLTVL.

The rearrangement uses TRBV6-5 and TRBJ2-1; 14 nucleotides line up with TRBD2. The V and J ends lost 6 bases and 6 bases, in that order; junction bases with no gene match: 7. CDR1 MNHEY and CDR2 SVGAGI come from the germline V gene. This CDR3 has 16 residues. CDR3 sequence reads: CASSRGTSGSSNEQFF. In DNA form, the CDR3 reads TGTGCCAGCAGCCGGGGGACTAGCGGGAGTAGCAATGAGCAGTTCTTC.

CDR3 region: CASSLREPYNSPLHF. The CDR3, as DNA: TGTGCCAGCAGCTTGAGGGAGCCCTATAATTCACCCCTCCACTTT. This chain joins TRBV7-2 and TRBJ1-6; D not resolved. The CDR3 is made up of 15 amino acids. Germline V gene data show CDR1 as SGHTA and CDR2 as FQGNSA. Trimming pared 3 bases from V and 2 bases from J, leaving 8 bases between.

V and J are TRBV24-1 and TRBJ2-5; D might be TRBD2 (5 bases). V was trimmed by 7 bases and J by 5 bases, leaving 19 bases between them. The CDR3 length is 15 residues. The germline CDR1 and CDR2 sequences are KGHDR and SFDVKD. In DNA, the CDR3 is TGTGCCACCAGCAATGGCGGCGCTGGGGAGGAGACCCAGTACTTC. Amino acid sequence: CATSNGGAGEETQYF.

This clonotype occurred many times. CDR3 region: CSVEGGPPGGETQYF. The CDR3, as DNA: TGCAGCGTTGAAGGGGGACCTCCAGGTGGGGAGACCCAGTACTTC. The rearrangement links TRBV29-1 to TRBJ2-5; D is possibly TRBD1 or TRBD2 (5 bases each). Germline CDR1 is SQVTM and CDR2 is ANQGSEA. The CDR3 contains 15 residues. Trimming took 1 base from V and 5 from J, leaving 17 bases between them.